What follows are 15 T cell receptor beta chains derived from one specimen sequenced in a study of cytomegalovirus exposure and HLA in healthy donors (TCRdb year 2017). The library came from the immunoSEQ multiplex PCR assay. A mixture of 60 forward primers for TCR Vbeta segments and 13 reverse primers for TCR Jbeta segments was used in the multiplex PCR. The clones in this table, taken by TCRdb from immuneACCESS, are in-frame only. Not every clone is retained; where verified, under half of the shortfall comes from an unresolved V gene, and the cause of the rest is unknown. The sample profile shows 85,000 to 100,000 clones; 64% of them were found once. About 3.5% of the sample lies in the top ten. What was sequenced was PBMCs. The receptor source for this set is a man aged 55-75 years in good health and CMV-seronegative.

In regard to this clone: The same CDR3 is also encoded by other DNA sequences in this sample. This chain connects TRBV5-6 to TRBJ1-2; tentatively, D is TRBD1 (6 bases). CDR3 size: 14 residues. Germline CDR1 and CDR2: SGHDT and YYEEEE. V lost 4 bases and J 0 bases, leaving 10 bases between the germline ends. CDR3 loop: CASSTGLANYGYTF. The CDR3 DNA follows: TGTGCCAGCAGCACAGGGCTAGCTAACTATGGCTACACCTTC.

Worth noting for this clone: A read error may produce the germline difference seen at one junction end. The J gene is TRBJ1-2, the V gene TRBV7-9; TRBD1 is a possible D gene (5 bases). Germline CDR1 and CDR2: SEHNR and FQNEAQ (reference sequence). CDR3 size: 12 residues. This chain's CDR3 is CASSETVYGCTF. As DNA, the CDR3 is TGTGCCAGCAGCGAGACAGTCTATGGCTGCACCTTC.

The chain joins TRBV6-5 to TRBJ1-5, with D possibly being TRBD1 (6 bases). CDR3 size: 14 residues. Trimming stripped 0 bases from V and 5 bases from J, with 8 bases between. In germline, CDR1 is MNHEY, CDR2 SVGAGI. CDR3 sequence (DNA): TGTGCCAGCAGTTACTCGGGGGCCCATCAGCCCCAGCATTTT. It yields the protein CASSYSGAHQPQHF.

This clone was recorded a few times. The CDR3 nucleotides read TGTGCCAGCATGAAGACCGTTTTCAATAAAGGCGAGGCTGAAGCTTTCTTT. Protein sequence: CASMKTVFNKGEAEAFF. The chain combines TRBV2 with TRBJ1-1; D remains ambiguous. The germline gives CDR1 SNHLY, CDR2 FYNNEI. The CDR3 sequence is 17 residues long. V lost 7 bases and J 6 bases, leaving 27 bases between the germline ends.

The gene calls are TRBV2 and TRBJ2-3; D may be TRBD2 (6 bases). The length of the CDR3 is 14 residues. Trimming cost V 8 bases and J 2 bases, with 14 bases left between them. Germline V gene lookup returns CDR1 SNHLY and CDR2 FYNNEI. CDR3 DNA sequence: TGTGCCAGCCCCCGACGGGAGCCCACAGATACGCAGTATTTT. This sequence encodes CASPRREPTDTQYF. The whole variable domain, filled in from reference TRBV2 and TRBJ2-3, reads EPEVTQTPSHQVTQMGQEVILRCVPISNHLYFYWYRQILGQKVEFLVSFYNNEISEKSEIFDDQFSVERPDGSNFTLKIRSTKLEDSAMYFCASPRREPTDTQYFGPGTRLTVL.

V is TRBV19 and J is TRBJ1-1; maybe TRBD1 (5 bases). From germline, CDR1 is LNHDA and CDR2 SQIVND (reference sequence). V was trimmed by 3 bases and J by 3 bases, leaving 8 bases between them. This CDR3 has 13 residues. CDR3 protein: CASSIRRDTEAFF. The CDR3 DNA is TGTGCCAGTAGTATTCGCAGGGACACTGAAGCTTTCTTT.

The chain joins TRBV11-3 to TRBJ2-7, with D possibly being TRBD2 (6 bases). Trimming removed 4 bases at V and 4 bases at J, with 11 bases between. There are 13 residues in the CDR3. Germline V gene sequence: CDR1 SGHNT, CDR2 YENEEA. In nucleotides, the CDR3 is TGTGCCAGCAGCTCAGCTGGGGGGTACGAGCAGTACTTC. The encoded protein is CASSSAGGYEQYF.

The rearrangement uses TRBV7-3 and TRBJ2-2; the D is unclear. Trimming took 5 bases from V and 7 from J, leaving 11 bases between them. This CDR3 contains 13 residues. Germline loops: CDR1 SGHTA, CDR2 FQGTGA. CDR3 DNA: TGTGCCAGCAGCCCTACGAGAGGCGGGGAGCTGTTTTTT. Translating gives CASSPTRGGELFF.

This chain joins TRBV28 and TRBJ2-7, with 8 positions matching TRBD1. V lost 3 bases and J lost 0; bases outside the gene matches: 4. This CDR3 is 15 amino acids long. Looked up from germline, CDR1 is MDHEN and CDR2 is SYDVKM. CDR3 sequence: CASSLRTGNSYEQYF. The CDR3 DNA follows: TGTGCCAGCAGTTTGCGGACAGGGAACTCCTACGAGCAGTACTTC.

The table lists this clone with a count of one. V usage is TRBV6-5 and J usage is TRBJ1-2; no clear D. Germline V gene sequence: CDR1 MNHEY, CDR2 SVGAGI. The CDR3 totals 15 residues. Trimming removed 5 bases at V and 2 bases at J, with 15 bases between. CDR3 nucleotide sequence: TGTGCCAGCAGTCACGGCGGGGATTCGAACTATGGCTACACCTTC. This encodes CASSHGGDSNYGYTF.

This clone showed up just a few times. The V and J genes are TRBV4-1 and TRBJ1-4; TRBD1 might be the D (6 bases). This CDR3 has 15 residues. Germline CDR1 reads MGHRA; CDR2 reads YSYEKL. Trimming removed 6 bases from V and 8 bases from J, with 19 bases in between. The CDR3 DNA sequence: TGCGCCAGCAGTAAAAGGGGGGGGATTGGCGAAAAACTGTTTTTT. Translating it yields CASSKRGGIGEKLFF.

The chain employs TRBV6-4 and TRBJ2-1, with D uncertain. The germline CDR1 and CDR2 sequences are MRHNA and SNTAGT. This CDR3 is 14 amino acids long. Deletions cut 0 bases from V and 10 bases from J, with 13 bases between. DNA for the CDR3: TGTGCCAGCAGTGACTCGGTGGCAGAAGTCGAGCAGTTCTTC. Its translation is CASSDSVAEVEQFF.

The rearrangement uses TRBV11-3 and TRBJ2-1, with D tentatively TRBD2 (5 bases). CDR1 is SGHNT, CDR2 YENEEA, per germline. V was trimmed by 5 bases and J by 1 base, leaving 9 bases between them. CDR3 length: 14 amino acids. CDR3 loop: CASSELGSYNEQFF. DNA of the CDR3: TGTGCCAGCAGCGAACTAGGTTCCTACAATGAGCAGTTCTTC.

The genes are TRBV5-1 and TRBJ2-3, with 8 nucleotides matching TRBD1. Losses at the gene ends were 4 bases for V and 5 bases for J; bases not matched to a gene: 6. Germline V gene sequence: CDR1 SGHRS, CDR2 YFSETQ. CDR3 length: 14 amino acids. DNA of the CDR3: TGCGCCAGCAGCATCCAGGGGGCGGAAGATACGCAGTATTTT. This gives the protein CASSIQGAEDTQYF.

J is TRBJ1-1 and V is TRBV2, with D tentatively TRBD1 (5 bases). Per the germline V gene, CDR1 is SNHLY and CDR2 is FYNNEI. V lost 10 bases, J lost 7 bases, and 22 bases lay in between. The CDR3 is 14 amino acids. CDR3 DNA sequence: TGTGCCACCAATCCGACCGACAGCGCACTTGAAGCTTTCTTT. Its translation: CATNPTDSALEAFF.